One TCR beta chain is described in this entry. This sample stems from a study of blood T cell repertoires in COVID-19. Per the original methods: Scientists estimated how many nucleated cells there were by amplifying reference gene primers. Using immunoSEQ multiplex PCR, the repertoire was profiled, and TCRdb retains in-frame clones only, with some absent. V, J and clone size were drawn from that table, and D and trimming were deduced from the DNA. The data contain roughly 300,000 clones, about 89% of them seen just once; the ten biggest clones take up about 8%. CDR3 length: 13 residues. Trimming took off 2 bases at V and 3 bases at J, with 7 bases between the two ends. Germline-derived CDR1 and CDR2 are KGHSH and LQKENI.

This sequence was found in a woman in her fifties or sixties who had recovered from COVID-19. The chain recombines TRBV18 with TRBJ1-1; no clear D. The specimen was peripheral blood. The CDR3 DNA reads TGTGCCAGCTCACCAACGAGGGACACTGAAGCTTTCTTT. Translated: CASSPTRDTEAFF.